This T cell receptor beta chain derives from a study of blood T cell repertoires in COVID-19 (dated by TCRdb to 2018 to 2021). About the study as a whole: Collaborator samples came from the United States, Italy and Spain and covered acute and convalescent phases of COVID-19. The prospective study material was composed of cDNA or gDNA derived from T cells, B-cell-depleted T cells, or PBMCs. Subjects who had been exposed to COVID-19, were actively infected with it, or had recovered from it provided the deeply sampled blood TCRbeta repertoires that made up the dataset. A freely available public database, intended as a resource for researchers studying the immune response to SARS-CoV-2, is where the repertoires were released. Samples came from the ongoing ImmuneRACE study (first 160 participants) plus 1,254 subjects from 6 global collaborators. A de-identified subject ID, COVID-19 status, age in years and sex were almost always included in the sample metadata. Where available, HLA class I and class II types were obtained from metadata supplied by the sample provider rather than from assay-based typing.

The immunoSEQ Assay, a bias-controlled multiplex PCR, was used to amplify TCRbeta CDR3 regions from genomic DNA. The original methods were these. The number of nucleated cells in each sample was estimated from the amplification of reference gene primers within the assay. To quantify the absolute abundance of each unique TCRbeta CDR3 rearrangement, sequence reads were collapsed and filtered. For each sample, productive Simpson clonality was calculated as the square root of Simpson's diversity index across productive rearrangements. Imported from immuneACCESS, the table was reduced by TCRdb to in-frame sequences with V and J called. These copies leave out some clones; in studies compared against another copy, an unresolved V gene accounts for under half, and the cause of the remainder is not known. The V and J calls and the clone size are those of that table, but D and trimming were determined from the DNA. The sample table holds under 250,000 clones, of which 75% to 85% were seen once. The top ten hold around 5% of the sample.

Findings and caveats that apply to the study as a whole: Clinical and demographic metadata were provided uncurated, with the amount varying by source and participant.

V loses 3 bases, J loses 4 bases, and the germline ends lie 12 bases apart. CDR1 and CDR2 were assigned from the germline V gene as SQVTM and ANQGSEA. The CDR3 covers 13 residues, taking in both the cysteine and the phenylalanine. The kept DNA is CDR3 alone, 39 bases in frame from the first base. Worth noting for this clone: Its antigen is still unknown. No clone much larger than this one lies a single base away; base qualities are absent.

Each collaborating institution followed its own protocols to collect whole blood in K2EDTA tubes. For TCRbeta analysis, collaborators shipped samples in one of three forms: frozen whole blood, isolated PBMCs, or DNA extracted from either of those sample types. The sequencing sample was made of peripheral blood. In this chain, TRBV29-1 is recombined with TRBJ1-2; matching of 6 bases hints at TRBD1 as the D gene. The clonotype originates from a woman aged 70-85 years with acute or convalescent COVID-19. The DNA sequence reads TGCAGCGTTGACGGTGGGGGCGGCTATGGCTACACCTTC. Its protein reads: CSVDGGGGYGYTF.